Presented here are 13 T cell receptor beta chains from one specimen sequenced in a study of blood T cell repertoires in COVID-19. Only in-frame clones appear in the TCRdb table, and some are missing; sequencing was by immunoSEQ multiplex PCR. The sample shows about 190,000 clones, roughly 86% of them seen only once. The sequenced material came from PBMCs or T cells enriched from blood (not recorded which). Source of these receptors: a woman in her 40s in a cohort exposed to, infected with or recovered from COVID-19 (not recorded which).

The CDR3 DNA reads TGCGCCAGCAGATATAGCGGGAGGGCCATGGATACGCAGTATTTT. It specifies CASRYSGRAMDTQYF. This chain uses TRBV4-3 with TRBJ2-3; 11 positions match TRBD2. V was pared by 6 bases and J by 6 bases, with 8 bases of the junction left unmatched. CDR3 length: 15 amino acids. Germline V lookup: CDR1 LGHNA, CDR2 YSLEER.

This chain joins TRBV5-1 and TRBJ1-3; tentative D call: TRBD1 (5 bases). Per germline, CDR1 SGHRS and CDR2 YFSETQ. The CDR3 covers 15 residues. Between the trimmed V and J ends, which lost 0 bases and 9 bases, there was a span of 16 bases. The CDR3 DNA is TGCGCCAGCAGCTTGGGACAGCCCCGTTCGGCCACCATATATTTT. Translation: CASSLGQPRSATIYF.

The chain links TRBV10-2 to TRBJ1-1; perhaps TRBD1 as D (6 bases). Trimming removed 2 bases at V and 3 bases at J, with 10 bases between. CDR1 WSHSY and CDR2 SAAADI come from the germline V gene. There are 14 residues in the CDR3. CDR3: CASSENRADTEAFF. The CDR3 nucleotides read TGCGCCAGCAGTGAGAACAGGGCCGACACTGAAGCTTTCTTT.

The V gene is TRBV11-2, the J gene TRBJ2-7; 13 bases are a match to TRBD2. Germline CDR1 reads SGHAT; CDR2 reads FQNNGV. CDR3 length: 15 amino acids. V was pared by 3 bases and J by 6 bases, with 5 bases of the junction left unmatched. CDR3 nucleotides: TGTGCCAGCAGCTTGACTAGCGGGGGGCCGGCCGAGCAGTACTTC. Translated: CASSLTSGGPAEQYF.

V and J are TRBV11-2 and TRBJ1-1, with 8 bases fitting TRBD1. This CDR3 comprises 14 residues. With V trimmed by 5 bases and J by 1 base, 3 bases remained unmatched. The V gene's germline CDR1 is SGHAT and CDR2 FQNNGV. This chain's CDR3 is CASSGQGENTEAFF. The DNA of the CDR3 is TGTGCCAGCAGCGGACAGGGTGAGAACACTGAAGCTTTCTTT. Full variable domain (remainder filled in from reference TRBV11-2 and TRBJ1-1): EAGVAQSPRYKIIEKRQSVAFWCNPISGHATLYWYQQILGQGPKLLIQFQNNGVVDDSQLPKDRFSAERLKGVDSTLKIQPAKLEDSAVYLCASSGQGENTEAFFGQGTRLTVV.

V gene TRBV5-1 combines with J gene TRBJ2-5; 11 bases agree with TRBD1. The length of the CDR3 is 21 residues. V lost 0 bases and J lost 4; bases outside the gene matches: 20. Germline V gene data show CDR1 as SGHRS and CDR2 as YFSETQ. The CDR3, as DNA: TGCGCCAGCAGCTTGGGTTCAGGGACAGGGGGAGAGGATCGGGAGCGAGAGACCCAGTACTTC. Translation: CASSLGSGTGGEDRERETQYF.

This clone has at least ten counts. V and J are TRBV12-3 or TRBV12-4 and TRBJ1-1; 7 nucleotides agree with TRBD1. J lost 3 bases, V lost 5 bases, and 3 bases had no gene match. This CDR3 contains 13 residues. CDR3 sequence (DNA): TGTGCCAGCAGTAACAGGGGATACACTGAAGCTTTCTTT. Amino acid sequence: CASSNRGYTEAFF.

The chain recombines TRBV6-5 with TRBJ2-3, with D tentatively TRBD2 (5 bases). The CDR3 extends over 15 amino acids. Trimming shortened V by 0 bases and J by 4 bases, and 11 bases separated the two germline ends. Germline CDR1 MNHEY, CDR2 SVGAGI. The CDR3 nucleotides are TGTGCCAGCAGTTACTCCAGGCTAGCCTCAGATACGCAGTATTTT. Translating gives CASSYSRLASDTQYF.

This sequence joins TRBV29-1 and TRBJ1-2; possibly TRBD1 for D (5 bases). V lost 0 bases and J 4 bases, leaving 6 bases between the germline ends. The germline V gene has CDR1 SQVTM and CDR2 ANQGSEA. The CDR3 loop spans 12 amino acids. The CDR3 sequence: CSVEDRVYGYTF. In nucleotides, the CDR3 is TGCAGCGTTGAAGACAGGGTCTATGGCTACACCTTC.

The chain combines TRBV19 with TRBJ2-7, with TRBD1 matching 9 bases. The J segment lost 2 bases and the V segment lost 8 bases, leaving 4 bases of the junction unmatched. This CDR3 region has 13 residues. CDR1 is LNHDA, CDR2 SQIVND, per germline (reference sequence). The CDR3 spells CASGTGTTYEQYF. The CDR3 DNA reads TGTGCCAGTGGGACAGGGACCACCTACGAGCAGTACTTC.

V and J are TRBV12-3 or TRBV12-4 and TRBJ1-6; TRBD1 is a possible D gene (5 bases). This CDR3 is 13 amino acids long. Trimming removed 6 bases at V and 10 bases at J, with 13 bases between. The DNA for the CDR3 is TGTGCCAGCAGGGGCCCGGGGGACTCACCCCTCCACTTT. Protein: CASRGPGDSPLHF.

This chain connects TRBV20-1 to TRBJ2-7; weak D call: TRBD1 (6 bases). The V gene's germline CDR1 is DFQATT and CDR2 SNEGSKA (reference sequence). This CDR3 has 14 residues. Trimming shortened V by 3 bases and J by 3 bases, and 15 bases separated the two germline ends. The chain's CDR3 is CSASLTGADYEQYF. Here the CDR3 DNA reads TGCAGTGCTAGTTTGACAGGCGCCGACTACGAGCAGTACTTC.

The V call is TRBV9, the J call TRBJ1-1; D uncertain. The CDR3 is made up of 15 amino acids. V lost 4 bases to trimming and J lost 0 bases, with 13 bases between them. Germline lookup yields CDR1 SGDLS and CDR2 YYNGEE. CDR3 sequence: CASSRRGFLNTEAFF. The CDR3 region has the DNA TGTGCCAGCAGCAGACGAGGGTTTTTGAACACTGAAGCTTTCTTT.